This TCR beta chain is from a study of neurological immune-mediated disorders. Points from the study as a whole: Across subjects, no CDR3 amino acid sequence appeared in expanded clones of more than one subject, a finding that suggested private repertoires in all groups.

The CDR3 is made up of 13 amino acids. Germline CDR1 is SSHAT and CDR2 is FNYEAQ (reference sequence). The sample holds many counts of this clonotype. What it binds is not known. At one end, the junction sequence differs from germline, possibly due to a read error. Time point in this sample: longitudinal time-point 3. Over 170 million TCR-beta sequences, together covering 15-18 subjects, were produced by every individual sequencing run that was carried out. MiXCR was run by TCRdb on the 5' RACE reads, yielding one entry per CDR3 protein. The sample has approximately 47,000 distinct CDR3 sequences; about 13% are singletons.

The gene calls are TRBV7-7 and TRBJ2-5; a weak D match, TRBD1 (6 bases). Sequencing was carried out using PBMCs. This TCR derives from a male donor with HTLV-1-associated myelopathy (HAM/TSP). The CDR3 is CASSWGPQETQYF. CDR3 sequence (DNA): TGTGCTAGCAGCTGGGGGCCCCAAGAGACCCAGTACTTC.